The next 28 T cell receptor beta chains were all read from a single sample in a study of blood T cell repertoires in COVID-19. Generated by immunoSEQ multiplex PCR, the TCRdb table keeps only in-frame clones and is missing some. The table records around 170,000 clones, around 83% of them present only once. Sequencing was carried out using peripheral blood. Receptors were obtained from a middle-aged man with active or convalescent COVID-19.

The chain recombines TRBV15 with TRBJ1-1; perhaps TRBD1 as D (6 bases). The V and J ends lost 0 bases and 1 base respectively, with 21 bases between them. This CDR3 comprises 19 residues. In germline, CDR1 is LNHNV, CDR2 YYDKDF (reference sequence). CDR3 nucleotide sequence: TGTGCCACCAGCAGAGATCAAAAGGTACACAGGGCAAGGAACACTGAAGCTTTCTTT. This translates into CATSRDQKVHRARNTEAFF. The full variable domain, its missing parts supplied by reference TRBV15 and TRBJ1-1, is DAMVIQNPRYQVTQFGKPVTLSCSQTLNHNVMYWYQQKSSQAPKLLFHYYDKDFNNEADTPDNFQSRRPNTSFCFLDIRSPGLGDTAMYLCATSRDQKVHRARNTEAFFGQGTRLTVV.

V gene TRBV29-1 combines with J gene TRBJ1-2; TRBD1 agrees at 8 bases. Per the germline V gene, CDR1 is SQVTM and CDR2 is ANQGSEA. The CDR3 totals 14 residues. V lost 6 bases, J lost 6 bases, and 12 bases stayed unmatched. CDR3 nucleotide sequence: TGCAGCGTCCTTCTCGGACAGGGCCCAGATGGCTACACCTTC. It specifies CSVLLGQGPDGYTF.

The J gene is TRBJ1-2, the V gene TRBV4-3; unclear D gene. V was shortened by 0 bases and J by 2 bases, with 7 bases between the two germline ends. CDR3 length: 14 amino acids. Germline loops: CDR1 LGHNA, CDR2 YSLEER. CDR3 amino acids: CASSQDFRNYGYTF. CDR3 sequence (DNA): TGCGCCAGCAGCCAAGATTTCCGGAACTATGGCTACACCTTC.

The chain uses TRBV27 and TRBJ1-2; 10 bases agree with TRBD1. V trimming: 0 bases; J trimming: 4 bases; junction bases outside the gene matches: 2. The germline gives CDR1 MNHEY, CDR2 SMNVEV (reference sequence). The CDR3 has 15 residues. Here the CDR3 DNA reads TGTGCCAGCAGTTTATCCGGACAGGGGGTCTATGGCTACACCTTC. It codes for CASSLSGQGVYGYTF.

The genes are TRBV2 and TRBJ1-1; unclear D gene. This CDR3 comprises 13 residues. Trimming took 6 bases from V and 2 from J, leaving 10 bases between them. From germline, CDR1 is SNHLY and CDR2 FYNNEI. CDR3 amino acids: CASSSGRNTEAFF. The CDR3 DNA sequence: TGTGCCAGCAGCTCGGGTCGCAACACTGAAGCTTTCTTT.

This sequence joins TRBV13 and TRBJ2-4, with TRBD1 as a possible D gene (6 bases). Germline V gene sequence: CDR1 PRHDT, CDR2 FYEKMQ (reference sequence). The germline V and J ends were trimmed by 5 bases and 1 base, with 12 bases remaining between them. The CDR3 runs to 15 residues. The CDR3 is CASSEQGLAKNIQYF. The CDR3 DNA follows: TGTGCCAGCAGCGAACAGGGTTTGGCCAAAAACATTCAGTACTTC.

V usage is TRBV24-1 and J usage is TRBJ2-5; 7 bases are a match to TRBD1. This CDR3 is 12 amino acids long. J was trimmed by 1 base and V by 9 bases; bases with no gene match: 1. Germline assignment: CDR1 KGHDR and CDR2 SFDVKD. This CDR3 is CATRDSQETQYF. The DNA for the CDR3 is TGTGCCACCCGGGACAGCCAAGAGACCCAGTACTTC.

The rearrangement links TRBV18 to TRBJ1-1; D ambiguous. Germline values: CDR1 KGHSH, CDR2 LQKENI. The V end was cut by 2 bases, the J end by 4 bases, with 17 bases between. This CDR3 comprises 16 residues. CDR3: CASSPGSISRGTEAFF. The CDR3 region has the DNA TGTGCCAGCTCACCAGGGTCTATTAGTCGGGGCACTGAAGCTTTCTTT.

J is TRBJ2-5 and V is TRBV11-1, with 14 bases matching TRBD2. This CDR3 has 15 amino acids. J lost 4 bases, V lost 5 bases, and 3 bases had no gene match. Per the germline V gene, CDR1 is SGHAT and CDR2 is FQDESV (reference sequence). The DNA of the CDR3 is TGTGCCAGCAGCGGACTAGCGGGAGGTCTAGAGACCCAGTACTTC. Translation gives CASSGLAGGLETQYF. Together with reference TRBV11-1 and TRBJ2-5, the CDR3 gives the full variable domain: EAEVAQSPRYKITEKSQAVAFWCDPISGHATLYWYRQILGQGPELLVQFQDESVVDDSQLPKDRFSAERLKGVDSTLKIQPAELGDSAMYLCASSGLAGGLETQYFGPGTRLLVL.

This clone turned up a few times. The rearrangement links TRBV24-1 to TRBJ2-2, with TRBD2 matching 10 bases. Germline V lookup: CDR1 KGHDR, CDR2 SFDVKD. This CDR3 comprises 15 residues. The ends lost 6 bases at V and 8 bases at J; junction bases unmatched: 8. This CDR3 is CATSKPSGSFGELFF. DNA for the CDR3: TGTGCCACCAGTAAGCCTAGCGGGAGTTTTGGGGAGCTGTTTTTT.

The V call is TRBV30, the J call TRBJ2-7; D is perhaps TRBD1 (5 bases). Trimming took 0 bases from V and 6 from J, leaving 18 bases between them. Germline-derived CDR1 and CDR2 are GTSNPN and SVGIG (reference sequence). The CDR3 has 15 amino acids. CDR3 in DNA: TGTGCCTGGAGTGTACAAGGGGTTCGGCTCTGCGAGCAGTACTTC. Translated, it gives CAWSVQGVRLCEQYF.

The V gene is TRBV5-8, the J gene TRBJ1-1; no reliable D call. The CDR3 length is 12 residues. Trimming left V 2 bases short and J 1 base short, with 3 bases between. The germline CDR1 and CDR2 sequences are SGHTS and YDEGEE. The CDR3 region is CASSFWNTEAFF. The CDR3 bases are TGTGCCAGCAGCTTCTGGAACACTGAAGCTTTCTTT.

The CDR3 loop is CASSLDQGDNTEAFF. The DNA for the CDR3 is TGTGCCAGCAGCTTGGACCAAGGAGACAACACTGAAGCTTTCTTT. The chain links TRBV5-4 to TRBJ1-1; no reliable D call. V gave up 0 bases and J gave up 2 bases, with 11 bases separating them. Germline lookup yields CDR1 SGHNT and CDR2 YYREEE (reference sequence). This CDR3 region has 15 residues.

This clone was picked up one time. CDR3 in DNA: TGTGCCAGCAGCCCGACAGTATCTGGAAACACCATATATTTT. Translating gives CASSPTVSGNTIYF. The chain carries TRBV11-3 and TRBJ1-3; TRBD1 is a possible D gene (5 bases). With 5 bases removed from V and 1 base from J, the gap between germline ends came to 9 bases. This CDR3 is 14 amino acids long. Germline assignment: CDR1 SGHNT and CDR2 YENEEA.

The chain uses TRBV7-9 and TRBJ2-7, with 9 bases lining up with TRBD1. The germline CDR1 and CDR2 sequences are SEHNR and FQNEAQ (reference sequence). The CDR3 consists of 16 residues. V lost 4 bases, J lost 5 bases, and 12 bases stayed unmatched. This chain's CDR3 is CASSSRPGTGSHEQYF. DNA of the CDR3: TGTGCCAGCAGCTCCCGACCCGGGACAGGGTCCCACGAGCAGTACTTC.

V is TRBV29-1 and J is TRBJ1-3; D remains unclear. This CDR3 is 14 amino acids long. V was clipped by 0 bases and J by 1 base, with 7 bases between them. Germline V gene sequence: CDR1 SQVTM, CDR2 ANQGSEA. The chain's CDR3 is CSVEESVSGNTIYF. The CDR3 region has the DNA TGCAGCGTTGAAGAATCGGTATCTGGAAACACCATATATTTT.

This clone was detected once. CDR3 loop: CASSLVPNRDRSYEQYF. CDR3 in DNA: TGTGCCAGCAGCTTAGTTCCCAATCGGGACAGATCCTACGAGCAGTACTTC. The chain employs TRBV7-2 and TRBJ2-7, with 7 positions matching TRBD1. Germline CDR1 and CDR2: SGHTA and FQGNSA. CDR3 size: 17 residues. The trim removed 1 base at V and 1 base at J, leaving 10 bases unmatched.

The chain is built from TRBV7-2 and TRBJ2-7; the D gene is possibly TRBD2 (6 bases). The CDR3 has 13 amino acids. Germline V CDR1 and CDR2: SGHTA, FQGNSA. The V gene lost 4 bases and the J gene lost 3 bases, with 10 bases spanning the gap. The CDR3 region is CASSWDSRYEQYF. CDR3 bases: TGTGCCAGCAGCTGGGACTCTCGCTACGAGCAGTACTTC.

The V gene is TRBV10-3, the J gene TRBJ2-3, with 7 bases lining up with TRBD1. This CDR3 region has 15 residues. The germline V gene has CDR1 ENHRY and CDR2 SYGVKD. The ends lost 4 bases at V and 5 bases at J; junction bases unmatched: 9. CDR3: CAISATTGRVDTQYF. For the CDR3, the DNA is TGTGCCATCAGTGCTACGACAGGGCGTGTAGATACGCAGTATTTT.

This chain uses TRBV19 with TRBJ1-5, with TRBD1 as a possible D gene (5 bases). The CDR3 runs 15 residues. Trimming removed 0 bases from V and 6 bases from J, with 12 bases in between. Germline values: CDR1 LNHDA, CDR2 SQIVND (reference sequence). The CDR3: CASSIDLGRSQPQHF. The CDR3 DNA follows: TGTGCCAGTAGTATAGACTTGGGGCGATCTCAGCCCCAGCATTTT.

The chain employs TRBV10-3 and TRBJ2-3; possibly TRBD2 for D (7 bases). Trimming cost V 0 bases and J 2 bases, with 18 bases left between them. The CDR3 consists of 18 residues. CDR1 and CDR2 from the germline V gene are ENHRY and SYGVKD. This CDR3 reads CAISESLRGQRDTDTQYF. The CDR3 coding sequence is TGTGCCATCAGTGAGTCGCTTCGGGGGCAGCGGGACACAGATACGCAGTATTTT.

V is TRBV4-3 and J is TRBJ1-6, with no clear D. This CDR3 contains 13 residues. Per the germline V gene, CDR1 is LGHNA and CDR2 is YSLEER. V lost 1 base, J lost 8 bases, and 6 bases lay in between. The CDR3 DNA sequence: TGCGCCAGCAGCCAAGGAGCACATTCACCCCTCCACTTT. Encoded protein: CASSQGAHSPLHF.

The chain has TRBV5-8 and TRBJ1-5; D might be TRBD1 (5 bases). This CDR3 spans 17 amino acids. V lost 4 bases, J lost 6 bases, and 23 bases lay in between. Germline-derived CDR1 and CDR2 are SGHTS and YDEGEE. The CDR3 loop is CASSTLFSSREVQPQHF. CDR3 in DNA: TGTGCCAGCAGCACCCTCTTCAGCAGCAGGGAGGTTCAGCCCCAGCATTTT.

The gene calls are TRBV19 and TRBJ2-1; 11 nucleotides match TRBD2. Germline CDR1 is LNHDA and CDR2 is SQIVND (reference sequence). After removal of 2 bases from V and 7 bases from J, the junction contained 10 bases not matched to a gene. The CDR3 runs 17 residues. The CDR3 DNA reads as TGTGCCAGTAGTATAAGTAGCGGGAGGGGTGACAGTAATGAGCAGTTCTTC. It translates to CASSISSGRGDSNEQFF.

J is TRBJ2-1 and V is TRBV9, with D perhaps matching TRBD2 (5 bases). The germline gives CDR1 SGDLS, CDR2 YYNGEE. V was cut by 0 bases and J by 2 bases, with 9 bases left in between. The CDR3 loop spans 15 amino acids. The CDR3 nucleotides read TGTGCCAGCAGCGTAGGGTGGGGAGCCTACAATGAGCAGTTCTTC. Residues: CASSVGWGAYNEQFF. Supplemented by reference TRBV9 and TRBJ2-1, the full variable domain reads DSGVTQTPKHLITATGQRVTLRCSPRSGDLSVYWYQQSLDQGLQFLIQYYNGEERAKGNILERFSAQQFPDLHSELNLSSLELGDSALYFCASSVGWGAYNEQFFGPGTRLTVL.

V and J are TRBV6-2 or TRBV6-3 and TRBJ1-6; 9 positions match TRBD1. The CDR3 sequence is 16 residues long. The V and J ends lost 4 bases and 4 bases, in that order; junction bases with no gene match: 5. CDR1 and CDR2 from the germline V gene are MNHEY and SVGEGT. This CDR3 is CASSSPDRGYNSPLHF. CDR3 sequence (DNA): TGTGCCAGCAGTTCCCCGGACAGGGGTTATAATTCACCCCTCCACTTT.

V usage is TRBV9 and J usage is TRBJ1-1; D gene ambiguous. The CDR3 has 13 residues. The V end lost 7 bases, the J end lost 0 bases, and 10 bases lay between the germline ends. The germline V gene has CDR1 SGDLS and CDR2 YYNGEE. Here the CDR3 DNA reads TGTGCCAGCGAGCGGACGGTGAACACTGAAGCTTTCTTT. The encoded protein is CASERTVNTEAFF.

CDR3 sequence reads: CASSLGAGDYGYTF. As DNA, the CDR3 is TGTGCCAGCAGCTTAGGCGCAGGGGACTATGGCTACACCTTC. The chain recombines TRBV7-8 with TRBJ1-2; weak D call: TRBD1 (6 bases). Germline-derived CDR1 and CDR2 are SGHVS and FQNEAQ. CDR3 size: 14 residues. Between the trimmed V and J ends, which lost 1 base and 3 bases, there was a span of 9 bases.